Following are 32 T cell receptor beta chains from one sample sequenced in a study of T cell changes during pregnancy in multiple sclerosis. The data were produced by immunoSEQ multiplex PCR, yet TCRdb's version contains in-frame clones alone and is incomplete. Of fewer than 85,000 clones in the sample, around 92% are singletons; the top ten hold roughly 3%. Sequencing used peripheral blood, obtained in the third trimester of pregnancy. These TCRs come from a female donor in good health, enrolled as a control in a pregnancy study.

The chain employs TRBV6-1 and TRBJ1-1; perhaps TRBD1 as D (6 bases). V was pared by 5 bases and J by 1 base, with 11 bases between. The V gene's germline CDR1 is MNHNS and CDR2 SASEGT. The CDR3 contains 14 residues. The CDR3 spells CASSFTGQNTEAFF. For the CDR3, the DNA is TGTGCCAGCAGTTTTACAGGGCAGAACACTGAAGCTTTCTTT.

The CDR3 nucleotides are TGTGCCAGCAGCCCCGGACAAATTAACTATGGCTACACCTTC. Protein product: CASSPGQINYGYTF. The chain combines TRBV7-8 with TRBJ1-2; TRBD1 is a possible D gene (5 bases). V was pared by 5 bases and J by 1 base, with 11 bases between. The CDR3 consists of 14 residues. CDR1 and CDR2 (germline): SGHVS, FQNEAQ.

The CDR3 region is CASSLSASGLSYEQYF. The CDR3 nucleotides read TGTGCCAGCAGCTTATCGGCTAGCGGACTTTCCTACGAGCAGTACTTC. This sequence joins TRBV7-9 and TRBJ2-7; 7 nucleotides align to TRBD2. J was trimmed by 1 base and V by 2 bases; bases with no gene match: 8. The CDR3 has 16 residues. Germline CDR1 SEHNR, CDR2 FQNEAQ (reference sequence).

The chain links TRBV5-1 to TRBJ2-7; D may be TRBD2 (5 bases). The CDR3 runs to 16 residues. Germline V gene sequence: CDR1 SGHRS, CDR2 YFSETQ. The V end lost 0 bases, the J end lost 0 bases, and 13 bases lay between the germline ends. CDR3 bases: TGCGCCAGCAGCTTGGTTATGTTAGGGAGCTCCTACGAGCAGTACTTC. This sequence encodes CASSLVMLGSSYEQYF. Supplemented by reference TRBV5-1 and TRBJ2-7, the full variable domain reads KAGVTQTPRYLIKTRGQQVTLSCSPISGHRSVSWYQQTPGQGLQFLFEYFSETQRNKGNFPGRFSGRQFSNSRSEMNVSTLELGDSALYLCASSLVMLGSSYEQYFGPGTRLTVT.

V is TRBV7-4 and J is TRBJ1-6; a weak D match, TRBD1 (6 bases). V shed 4 bases and J shed 3 bases, with 28 bases lying between them. In germline, CDR1 is SGHVT, CDR2 SQSDAQ. The CDR3 contains 21 residues. Written as DNA, the CDR3 is TGTGCCAGCAGCTCCACCTTAATAAATGGGGGCAGAAACTACTATAATTCACCCCTCCACTTT. This sequence encodes CASSSTLINGGRNYYNSPLHF.

This rearrangement joins TRBV18 to TRBJ1-6; no firm D call. Trimming took 2 bases from V and 7 from J, leaving 12 bases between them. Germline CDR1 reads KGHSH; CDR2 reads LQKENI. The CDR3 extends over 15 amino acids. The CDR3 sequence: CASSPAGLGNSPLHF. Here the CDR3 DNA reads TGTGCCAGCTCACCAGCAGGACTCGGGAATTCACCCCTCCACTTT.

This chain uses TRBV11-3 with TRBJ2-6, with D possibly being TRBD1 (6 bases). CDR1 and CDR2 from the germline V gene are SGHNT and YENEEA. The CDR3 sequence is 16 residues long. V lost 5 bases and J 0 bases, leaving 11 bases between the germline ends. CDR3 nucleotides: TGTGCCAGCAGCACGGGACAAAACTCTGGGGCCAACGTCCTGACTTTC. This gives the protein CASSTGQNSGANVLTF.

This clone was recorded once. The rearrangement links TRBV18 to TRBJ1-3; perhaps TRBD1 as D (6 bases). V shed 5 bases and J shed 2 bases, with 13 bases lying between them. The CDR3 runs to 15 residues. Germline V lookup: CDR1 KGHSH, CDR2 LQKENI. CDR3 DNA sequence: TGTGCCAGCTCAGCGACAGGTTTTGCTGGAAACACCATATATTTT. This encodes CASSATGFAGNTIYF.

The chain uses TRBV15 and TRBJ1-3; perhaps TRBD1 as D (6 bases). From germline, CDR1 is LNHNV and CDR2 YYDKDF (reference sequence). CDR3 length: 15 amino acids. The V gene lost 5 bases and the J gene lost 4 bases, with 15 bases spanning the gap. The CDR3 is CATSENRAGGNTIYF. Written as DNA, the CDR3 is TGTGCCACCAGCGAAAACAGGGCCGGGGGAAACACCATATATTTT.

The CDR3 region is CASSLEGASYNEQFF. CDR3 nucleotide sequence: TGTGCCAGCAGTTTGGAGGGGGCGTCCTACAATGAGCAGTTCTTC. V is TRBV28 and J is TRBJ2-1, with a possible D match to TRBD1 (7 bases). This CDR3 is built from 15 residues. Germline CDR1 MDHEN, CDR2 SYDVKM. V gave up 3 bases and J gave up 1 base, with 10 bases separating them.

The genes are TRBV7-2 and TRBJ2-1; TRBD1 is a possible D gene (5 bases). The germline V gene encodes CDR1 SGHTA and CDR2 FQGNSA. Trimming pared 0 bases from V and 10 bases from J, leaving 10 bases between. This CDR3 is built from 13 residues. The CDR3 coding sequence is TGTGCCAGCAGCTTAGCCGGCAGGGTCGAGCAGTTCTTC. Translated, it gives CASSLAGRVEQFF.

This clone was found once. The chain employs TRBV5-4 and TRBJ2-7; the D gene is possibly TRBD2 (6 bases). V lost 4 bases and J 7 bases, leaving 24 bases between the germline ends. The CDR3 consists of 16 residues. The V gene's germline CDR1 is SGHNT and CDR2 YYREEE (reference sequence). In DNA, the CDR3 is TGTGCCAGCAGCCTTAGCGGAGCCTCCTTTGGAGTAGAGCAGTACTTC. This sequence encodes CASSLSGASFGVEQYF.

The V and J genes are TRBV28 and TRBJ2-1; D is perhaps TRBD2 (6 bases). The germline CDR1 and CDR2 sequences are MDHEN and SYDVKM. V was pared by 6 bases and J by 10 bases, with 10 bases between. The CDR3 runs to 11 residues. Here the CDR3 DNA reads TGTGCCAGCAGCCCGGCGGGGGAGCAGTTCTTC. It translates to CASSPAGEQFF.

This chain connects TRBV28 to TRBJ1-4; TRBD1 matches 7 bases. Germline V gene lookup returns CDR1 MDHEN and CDR2 SYDVKM. J lost 3 bases, V lost 5 bases, and 9 bases had no gene match. CDR3 length equals 16 residues. CDR3 in DNA: TGTGCCAGCAGTCTCCGAGGGGGCGCTTCTAATGAAAAACTGTTTTTT. Translation gives CASSLRGGASNEKLFF.

The V gene is TRBV13, the J gene TRBJ2-7; the match to TRBD2 covers 11 bases. CDR3 length equals 17 residues. Trimming took 4 bases from V and 2 from J; bases not matched to a gene: 10. Germline V gene lookup returns CDR1 PRHDT and CDR2 FYEKMQ (reference sequence). The CDR3 region is CASSSTASGRWPYEQYF. CDR3 nucleotides: TGTGCCAGCAGCTCCACGGCTAGCGGGAGGTGGCCCTACGAGCAGTACTTC.

The rearrangement uses TRBV27 and TRBJ1-3, with TRBD1 as a possible D gene (6 bases). Per the germline V gene, CDR1 is MNHEY and CDR2 is SMNVEV (reference sequence). V dropped 7 bases and J dropped 2 bases, with 6 bases sitting between them. The CDR3 sequence is 12 residues long. The CDR3 DNA sequence: TGTGCCAGCAAGGGGGCTGGAAACACCATATATTTT. Residues: CASKGAGNTIYF.

This clone has just a few counts. The V gene is TRBV28, the J gene TRBJ1-1; D gene unclear. This CDR3 is 16 amino acids long. Per germline, CDR1 MDHEN and CDR2 SYDVKM. Trimming took 5 bases from V and 0 from J, leaving 16 bases between them. The CDR3 loop is CASSPASRPMNTEAFF. The CDR3 coding sequence is TGTGCCAGCAGTCCGGCGTCCAGGCCCATGAACACTGAAGCTTTCTTT.

V is TRBV7-9 and J is TRBJ2-5; D is unclear. The CDR3 loop spans 15 amino acids. The germline V and J ends were trimmed by 3 bases and 2 bases, with 13 bases remaining between them. CDR1 is SEHNR and CDR2 is FQNEAQ in the germline V gene (reference sequence). The CDR3 protein is CASSFPERGQETQYF. The CDR3 DNA reads as TGTGCCAGCAGCTTTCCCGAAAGAGGTCAAGAGACCCAGTACTTC.

This chain links TRBV19 with TRBJ2-4; D may be TRBD2 (6 bases). The germline gives CDR1 LNHDA, CDR2 SQIVND (reference sequence). Trimming stripped 1 base from V and 6 bases from J, with 13 bases between. The CDR3 consists of 15 residues. CDR3 in DNA: TGTGCCAGTAGTATAGGGGGGACTCCATTAAACATTCAGTACTTC. Protein: CASSIGGTPLNIQYF.

CDR3 region: CASSLGTGMNTEAFF. As DNA, the CDR3 is TGTGCCAGCAGCTTGGGGACAGGGATGAACACTGAAGCTTTCTTT. The chain uses TRBV5-4 and TRBJ1-1; TRBD1 agrees at 8 bases. After removal of 0 bases from V and 0 bases from J, the junction contained 1 base not matched to a gene. The CDR3 length is 15 residues. Germline V gene data show CDR1 as SGHNT and CDR2 as YYREEE (reference sequence).

This chain joins TRBV21-1 and TRBJ1-5; the D call TRBD1 from the table was never checked on the DNA. TRBV21-1 corresponds to a pseudogene. CDR3 size: 17 residues. CDR3 residues: CASSKGGQGLRNQPQHF. CDR3 DNA sequence: TGTGCCAGCAGCAAAGGGGGACAGGGTTTGAGAAATCAGCCCCAGCATTTT.

The chain is built from TRBV6-5 and TRBJ2-1, with D possibly TRBD1 on 5 matching bases. Trimming cost V 4 bases and J 9 bases, with 10 bases left between them. Germline V CDR1 and CDR2: MNHEY, SVGAGI. CDR3 size: 12 residues. For the CDR3, the DNA is TGTGCCAGCAGTTTAATAGGGGCTGAGCAGTTCTTC. Its protein is CASSLIGAEQFF.

The chain has TRBV28 and TRBJ2-3; no reliable D call. Trimming pared 2 bases from V and 4 bases from J, leaving 7 bases between. This CDR3 spans 13 amino acids. Germline lookup yields CDR1 MDHEN and CDR2 SYDVKM. The CDR3 nucleotides read TGTGCCAGCAGTTTACGAGCCCCAGATACGCAGTATTTT. Encoded protein: CASSLRAPDTQYF.

This chain connects TRBV28 to TRBJ1-4; D remains unclear. Trimming removed 7 bases at V and 6 bases at J, with 18 bases between. The CDR3 spans 15 residues. Germline loops: CDR1 MDHEN, CDR2 SYDVKM. For the CDR3, the DNA is TGTGCCAGCACCGGAGGTCGGGGAGGGTATGAAAAACTGTTTTTT. Translating it yields CASTGGRGGYEKLFF.

The rearrangement links TRBV19 to TRBJ2-1, with D tentatively TRBD2 (5 bases). The germline V and J ends were trimmed by 3 bases and 4 bases, with 13 bases remaining between them. In germline, CDR1 is LNHDA, CDR2 SQIVND (reference sequence). The CDR3 runs 15 residues. Written as DNA, the CDR3 is TGTGCCAGTAGTATGGTGGAGGTGGTTTACAATGAGCAGTTCTTC. Its translation: CASSMVEVVYNEQFF.

The J gene is TRBJ2-2, the V gene TRBV7-9, with 9 nucleotides matching TRBD2. The ends lost 7 bases at V and 7 bases at J; junction bases unmatched: 19. Germline-derived CDR1 and CDR2 are SEHNR and FQNEAQ (reference sequence). The CDR3 is made up of 18 amino acids. CDR3 coding DNA: TGTGCCAGCACCGAAGCGGGAGGCACTACACCGTCGTACGGGGAGCTGTTTTTT. This encodes CASTEAGGTTPSYGELFF. The whole variable domain, filled in from reference TRBV7-9 and TRBJ2-2, reads DTGVSQNPRHKITKRGQNVTFRCDPISEHNRLYWYRQTLGQGPEFLTYFQNEAQLEKSRLLSDRFSAERPKGSFSTLEIQRTEQGDSAMYLCASTEAGGTTPSYGELFFGEGSRLTVL.

This sequence joins TRBV5-1 and TRBJ1-1; no reliable D call. V was shortened by 0 bases and J by 0 bases, with 15 bases between the two germline ends. Looked up from germline, CDR1 is SGHRS and CDR2 is YFSETQ. The CDR3 spans 17 residues. The chain's CDR3 is CASSLAGPSGLNTEAFF. The CDR3 coding sequence is TGCGCCAGCAGCTTGGCCGGTCCTAGTGGATTGAACACTGAAGCTTTCTTT.

This clone appeared once. This rearrangement joins TRBV11-1 to TRBJ2-3; a weak D match, TRBD2 (5 bases). V lost 6 bases, J lost 6 bases, and 13 bases lay in between. CDR1 and CDR2 from the germline V gene are SGHAT and FQDESV (reference sequence). The CDR3 has 13 amino acids. The chain's CDR3 is CASRVFPGDTQYF. The CDR3 DNA reads TGTGCCAGCAGGGTCTTCCCGGGGGATACGCAGTATTTT.

This sequence joins TRBV7-2 and TRBJ1-5; 7 bases match TRBD1. Germline CDR1 and CDR2: SGHTA and FQGNSA. This CDR3 is 15 amino acids long. The ends lost 5 bases at V and 5 bases at J; junction bases unmatched: 9. The DNA for the CDR3 is TGTGCCAGCAGCCCGAGACAGGGTCGGTATCAGCCCCAGCATTTT. This encodes CASSPRQGRYQPQHF.

The rearrangement uses TRBV2 and TRBJ2-1, with 10 bases that match TRBD2. J gave up 6 bases and V 4 bases, and 15 bases lay outside the gene matches. In germline, CDR1 is SNHLY, CDR2 FYNNEI. The CDR3 contains 18 residues. The CDR3 coding sequence is TGTGCCAGCAGTGGGGCTAGCGGGAGTACGGTACGTGGCAATGAGCAGTTCTTC. Translated: CASSGASGSTVRGNEQFF.

V gene TRBV5-1 combines with J gene TRBJ1-6; D gene uncertain. The CDR3 length is 16 residues. Trimming removed 4 bases from V and 0 bases from J, with 11 bases in between. From germline, CDR1 is SGHRS and CDR2 YFSETQ. DNA for the CDR3: TGCGCCAGCAGCGACGGACTCAGCTCCTATAATTCACCCCTCCACTTT. It encodes CASSDGLSSYNSPLHF.

The chain joins TRBV15 to TRBJ2-7; no clear D gene. The V end was cut by 8 bases, the J end by 0 bases, with 14 bases between. The length of the CDR3 is 14 residues. The germline V gene encodes CDR1 LNHNV and CDR2 YYDKDF (reference sequence). In DNA, the CDR3 is TGTGCCACCTGGTTAAGGAGTAGCTCCTACGAGCAGTACTTC. Translated, it gives CATWLRSSSYEQYF.